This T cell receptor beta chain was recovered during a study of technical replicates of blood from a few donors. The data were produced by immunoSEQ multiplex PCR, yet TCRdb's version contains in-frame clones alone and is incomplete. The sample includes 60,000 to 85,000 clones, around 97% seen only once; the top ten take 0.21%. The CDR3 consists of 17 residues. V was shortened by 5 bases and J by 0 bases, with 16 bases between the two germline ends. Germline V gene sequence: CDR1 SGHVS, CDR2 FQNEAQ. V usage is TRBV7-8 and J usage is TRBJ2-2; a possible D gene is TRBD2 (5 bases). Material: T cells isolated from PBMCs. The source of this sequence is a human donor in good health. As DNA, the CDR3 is TGTGCCAGCAGCCCCATGATTACCGGGGCGAACACCGGGGAGCTGTTTTTT. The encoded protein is CASSPMITGANTGELFF. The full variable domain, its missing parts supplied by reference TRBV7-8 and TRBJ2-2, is GAGVSQSPRYKVAKRGQDVALRCDPISGHVSLFWYQQALGQGPEFLTYFQNEAQLDKSGLPSDRFFAERPEGSVSTLKIQRTQQEDSAVYLCASSPMITGANTGELFFGEGSRLTVL.